This T cell receptor (beta chain) was obtained from a study of beta chain features in type 1 diabetes listed by TCRdb under 2018. At the level of the whole study: No differences in mean age, gender distribution, total cell number or subset yield were found between patients and healthy donors. A total of 100 million to 110 million sorted cells were examined across all samples, and a strong correlation was observed between cell number per subset and RNA yield. The study compared TCRB repertoires of sorted circulating CD4+ T cell subsets between recently diagnosed type 1 diabetes patients and matched healthy donors. Whereas all 30 or so donors provided naive and central memory subsets, regulatory and stem cell-like memory subsets were isolated from just 8 patients and about 8 healthy donors. The research as a whole found: Naive, central memory and regulatory TCRB repertoires appeared to be more alike among patients than among healthy donors. Sequencing cDNA rather than genomic DNA could over-represent highly expressing activated cells, although activation and CD3 levels did not differ between groups. PCR might favor shorter templates, but patient and control samples were amplified and corrected together, so any skew would affect both groups equally. A moderate but significant shortening of TCRB CDR3 length was observed in type 1 diabetes patients in all four CD4+ subsets. Because small numbers of individuals were included in the HLA sub-analyses, any influence of HLA type on TCRB rearrangement was left unresolved. Fewer insertions and more nucleotide deletions at VDJ recombination sites were observed in patients with type 1 diabetes, implying thymic rearrangement abnormalities.

CDR1 SGHTA and CDR2 FQGNSA are derived from the germline V gene. The cysteine opens and the phenylalanine closes a CDR3 of 16 amino acids. Only the CDR3 portion is preserved as DNA: 48 bases, with reading frame beginning at the first base. V loses 5 bases at its end and J loses 1 base; junction bases beyond the gene matches: 5. The entire isolated RNA was reverse transcribed using the High Capacity cDNA Reverse Transcription Kit, and thus expressed TCRB transcripts were sequenced. Deep immunoSEQ sequencing was performed on naive, central memory and regulatory T cell samples, with an average of roughly 3.5 million total reads per sample. After sorted cells were lysed in RLT buffer, RNA was extracted with DNase-treated RNeasy Micro or Mini kits, with the choice depending on cell number. Each cell subset was processed on its own to prevent cross-contamination, while patient and healthy donor samples were processed together. Using the immunoSEQ multiplex PCR, TCRB sequences were amplified from cDNA into 87-bp fragments spanning the CDR3 region. Sequencing of the amplicons was performed on the Illumina HiSeq platform. The authors' pipeline ran thus. Synthetic template baselines were used to correct PCR bias computationally, reads within Hamming distance 2 were collapsed, and singletons that could not be merged were discarded. Reads were aligned against IMGT to assign V, D and J genes, CDR3 length and insertions or deletions at six rearrangement sites. Within each subset, clonotype counts were normalized to sorted cell number, after which true diversity and Gini coefficients were computed with the tcR R package. Repertoire sharing was quantified using the overlap coefficient calculated on TCRB nucleotide sequences. As a proxy for the pre-selection repertoire, out-of-frame TCRB sequences from naive cells were analyzed. The clones in this table, taken by TCRdb from immuneACCESS, are in-frame only. Not every clone is retained; where verified, under half of the shortfall comes from an unresolved V gene, and the cause of the rest is unknown. For V, J and clone size, that table is used; D and trimming come from the DNA. The sample table shows approximately 340,000 clones, and approximately 15% are seen once. The biggest ten clones account for 0.019% of the sample.

Each donor gave one peripheral blood draw, averaging around 0.11 L, which was collected into heparinised tubes. A BD FACSAria II was used to sort naive, central memory, regulatory and stem cell-like memory CD4+ T cells with a panel that included CD45RO, CCR7, CD25, CD127, CD95 and CD27. Purity was above 95% for every sorted population. PBMCs were separated immediately by Lymphoprep density gradient centrifugation and were stained directly, without being cultured. So that batch effects would be minimized, each experiment stained and sorted samples in pairs, pairing one healthy donor with one patient. In this sample, this clone turned up a few times. It has no known antigen specificity. Per-base quality was not reported, and no clone a single base away is much larger than it.

This TCR derives from a woman in her late teens or twenties in good health. Sequencing was carried out using naive CD4+ T cells from blood. The sample's cell subset or site label is to be understood as: true naive CD4+ T cells. This chain joins TRBV7-2 to TRBJ2-6; 7 bases in the middle match TRBD1. The CDR3: CASSRYRGSGANVLTF. The nucleotide sequence reads as follows: TGTGCCAGCAGCCGCTACAGGGGTTCTGGGGCCAACGTCCTGACTTTC.